The clone carrying this TCR beta chain was found many times. Its antigen is undetermined. Germline V gene lookup returns CDR1 SGHAT and CDR2 FQNNGV. The CDR3 is 13 amino acids. V lost 4 bases, J lost 7 bases, and 11 bases lay in between. Building the TCR beta libraries relied on iRepertoire HTBI primers, and CDR3 regions underwent Arm-PCR. Each CDR3 protein gets one entry after TCRdb re-called the multiplex PCR reads with MiXCR. The table records approximately 250,000 distinct CDR3 sequences, around 20% of them present only once. The data were obtained in a study of regulatory T cells in long-lasting Graves disease. As for the study in general: The study enrolled newly diagnosed Graves' patients on antithyroid drugs under 3 months. Study observations and caveats: Among persistent patients, a larger number of public clonotypes were shared (around 2,700) than among newly diagnosed patients (roughly 910). TRBV28 was favored in persistent disease, as were TRBJ1-2 and TRBJ2-5. TCR diversity was lower in persistent Graves' patients (versus newly diagnosed ones).

Described time point: newly diagnosed GD, antithyroid drugs for less than 3 months. RNA from PBMCs was the source of the TCR library. The origin of this receptor is a female donor with Graves disease. Sample: peripheral blood mononuclear cells (PBMCs), taken at new diagnosis, from a patient treated with antithyroid drugs. V is TRBV11-2 and J is TRBJ2-1; D gene ambiguous. CDR3 nucleotides: TGTGCCAGCAGCTCCGACTTCCGAAATGAGCAGTTCTTC. It is translated as CASSSDFRNEQFF.